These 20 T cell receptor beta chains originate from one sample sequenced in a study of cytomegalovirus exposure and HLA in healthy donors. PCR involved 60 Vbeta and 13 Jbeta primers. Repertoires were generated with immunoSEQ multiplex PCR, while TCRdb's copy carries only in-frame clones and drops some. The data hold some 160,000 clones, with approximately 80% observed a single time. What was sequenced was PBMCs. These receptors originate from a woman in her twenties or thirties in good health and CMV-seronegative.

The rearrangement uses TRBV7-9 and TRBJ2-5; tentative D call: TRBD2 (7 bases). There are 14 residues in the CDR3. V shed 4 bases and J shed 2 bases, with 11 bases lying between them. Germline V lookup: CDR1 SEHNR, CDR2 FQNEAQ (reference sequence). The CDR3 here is CASSWGGRQETQYF. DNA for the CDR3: TGTGCCAGCAGCTGGGGGGGCAGACAAGAGACCCAGTACTTC.

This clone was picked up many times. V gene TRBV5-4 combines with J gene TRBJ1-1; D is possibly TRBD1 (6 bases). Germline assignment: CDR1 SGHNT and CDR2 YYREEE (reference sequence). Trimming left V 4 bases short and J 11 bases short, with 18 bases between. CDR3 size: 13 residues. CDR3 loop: CASSLSEQGYAFF. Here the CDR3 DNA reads TGTGCCAGCAGCCTCTCGGAACAGGGTTACGCTTTCTTT.

The CDR3, as DNA: TGTGCCAGCAGCTTACAGGGACAGAGCACAGATACGCAGTATTTT. Protein product: CASSLQGQSTDTQYF. The chain employs TRBV7-3 and TRBJ2-3; 7 bases align to TRBD1. The V gene's germline CDR1 is SGHTA and CDR2 FQGTGA. The CDR3 is made up of 15 amino acids. With 2 bases clipped from V and 0 bases from J, the junction kept 2 bases outside the gene matches.

The CDR3 loop reads CASSTGLSTDTQYF. DNA of the CDR3: TGTGCCAGTAGTACGGGACTTAGCACAGATACGCAGTATTTT. The chain is built from TRBV19 and TRBJ2-3, with D tentatively TRBD2 (6 bases). V lost 4 bases to trimming and J lost 0 bases, with 8 bases between them. The CDR3 has 14 amino acids. The germline CDR1 and CDR2 sequences are LNHDA and SQIVND (reference sequence).

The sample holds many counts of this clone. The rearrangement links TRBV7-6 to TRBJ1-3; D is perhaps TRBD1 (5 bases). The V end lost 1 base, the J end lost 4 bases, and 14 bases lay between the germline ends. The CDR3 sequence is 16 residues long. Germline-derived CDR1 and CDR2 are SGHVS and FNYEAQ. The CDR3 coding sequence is TGTGCCAGCAGCTTAGTCTTGCAGGGTTCCGGAAACACCATATATTTT. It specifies CASSLVLQGSGNTIYF. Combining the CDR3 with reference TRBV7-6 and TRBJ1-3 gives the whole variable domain GAGVSQSPRYKVTKRGQDVALRCDPISGHVSLYWYRQALGQGPEFLTYFNYEAQQDKSGLPNDRFSAERPEGSISTLTIQRTEQRDSAMYRCASSLVLQGSGNTIYFGEGSWLTVV.

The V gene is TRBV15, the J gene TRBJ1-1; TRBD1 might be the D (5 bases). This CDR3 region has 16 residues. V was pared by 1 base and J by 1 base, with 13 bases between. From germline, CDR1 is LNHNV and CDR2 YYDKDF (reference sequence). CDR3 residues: CATSRGGGSPNTEAFF. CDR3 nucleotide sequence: TGTGCCACCAGCAGAGGGGGGGGTTCCCCGAACACTGAAGCTTTCTTT.

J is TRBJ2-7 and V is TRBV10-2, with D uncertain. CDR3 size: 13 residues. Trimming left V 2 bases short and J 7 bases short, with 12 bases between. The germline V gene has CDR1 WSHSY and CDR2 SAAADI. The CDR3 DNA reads TGCGCCAGCAGTGAGCTCCTGGGCTCTGAGCAGTACTTC. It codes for CASSELLGSEQYF.

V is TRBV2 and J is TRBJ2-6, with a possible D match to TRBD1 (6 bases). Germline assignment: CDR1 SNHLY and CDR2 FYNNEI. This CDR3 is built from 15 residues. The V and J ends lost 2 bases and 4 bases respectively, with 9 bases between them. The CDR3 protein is CASSERGLGANVLTF. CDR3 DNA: TGTGCCAGCAGTGAAAGGGGGTTAGGGGCCAACGTCCTGACTTTC.

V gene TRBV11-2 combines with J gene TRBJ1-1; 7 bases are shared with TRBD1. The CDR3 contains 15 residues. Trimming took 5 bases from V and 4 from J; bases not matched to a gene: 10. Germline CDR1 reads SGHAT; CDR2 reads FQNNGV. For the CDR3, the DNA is TGTGCCAGCAGCAGGGGGCCGGGTGGGTCCACTGAAGCTTTCTTT. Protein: CASSRGPGGSTEAFF.

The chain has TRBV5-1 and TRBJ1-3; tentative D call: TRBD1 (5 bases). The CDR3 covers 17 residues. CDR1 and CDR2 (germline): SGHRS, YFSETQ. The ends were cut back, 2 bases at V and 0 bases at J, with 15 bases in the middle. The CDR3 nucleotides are TGCGCCAGCAGCTTAAGCTGGGGCAGCGTCTCTGGAAACACCATATATTTT. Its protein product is CASSLSWGSVSGNTIYF.

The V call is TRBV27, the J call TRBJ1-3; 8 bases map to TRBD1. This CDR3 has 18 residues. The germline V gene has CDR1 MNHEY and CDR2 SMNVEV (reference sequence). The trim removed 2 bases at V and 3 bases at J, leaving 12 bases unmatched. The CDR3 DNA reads TGTGCCAGCAGTTTAGACAGGGGACCCACCTTCTTTGGAAACACCATATATTTT. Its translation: CASSLDRGPTFFGNTIYF.

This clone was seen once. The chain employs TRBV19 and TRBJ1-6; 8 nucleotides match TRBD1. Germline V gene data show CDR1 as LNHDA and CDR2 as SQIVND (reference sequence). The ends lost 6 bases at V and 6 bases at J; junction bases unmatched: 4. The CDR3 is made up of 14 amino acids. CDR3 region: CASRLGQGNSPLHF. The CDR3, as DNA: TGTGCCAGTAGATTAGGACAGGGTAATTCACCCCTCCACTTT.

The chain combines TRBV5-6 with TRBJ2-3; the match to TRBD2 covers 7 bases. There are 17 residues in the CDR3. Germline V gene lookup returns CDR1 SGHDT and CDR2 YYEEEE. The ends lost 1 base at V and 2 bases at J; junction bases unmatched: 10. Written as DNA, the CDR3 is TGTGCCAGCAGCTTGTCCGTCCGACTAGCATCCACAGATACGCAGTATTTT. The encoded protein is CASSLSVRLASTDTQYF.

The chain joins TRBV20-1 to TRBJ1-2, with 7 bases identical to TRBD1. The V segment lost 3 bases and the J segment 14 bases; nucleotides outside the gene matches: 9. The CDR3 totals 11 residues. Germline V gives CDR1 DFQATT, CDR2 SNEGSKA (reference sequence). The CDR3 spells CSASRDSGLTF. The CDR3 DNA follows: TGCAGTGCTAGTCGGGACAGTGGTCTTACCTTC.

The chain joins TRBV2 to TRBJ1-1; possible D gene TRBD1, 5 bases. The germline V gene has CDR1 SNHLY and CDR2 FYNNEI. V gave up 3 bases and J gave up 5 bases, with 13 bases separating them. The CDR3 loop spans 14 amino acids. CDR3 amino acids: CASSDPTAATEAFF. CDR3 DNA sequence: TGTGCCAGCAGTGACCCGACAGCTGCTACTGAAGCTTTCTTT.

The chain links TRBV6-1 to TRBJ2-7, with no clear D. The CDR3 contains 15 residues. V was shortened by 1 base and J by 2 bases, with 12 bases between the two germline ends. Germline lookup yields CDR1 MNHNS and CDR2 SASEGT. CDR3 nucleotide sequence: TGTGCCAGCAGTGAAGGGTACCCCCCAGCCTACGAGCAGTACTTC. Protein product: CASSEGYPPAYEQYF.

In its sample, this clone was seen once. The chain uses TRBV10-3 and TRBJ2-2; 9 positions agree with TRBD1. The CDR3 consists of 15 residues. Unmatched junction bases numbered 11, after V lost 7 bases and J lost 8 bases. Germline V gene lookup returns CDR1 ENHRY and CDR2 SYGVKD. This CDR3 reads CAINPGQGNPGELFF. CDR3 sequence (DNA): TGTGCCATCAATCCGGGACAGGGCAACCCTGGGGAGCTGTTTTTT.

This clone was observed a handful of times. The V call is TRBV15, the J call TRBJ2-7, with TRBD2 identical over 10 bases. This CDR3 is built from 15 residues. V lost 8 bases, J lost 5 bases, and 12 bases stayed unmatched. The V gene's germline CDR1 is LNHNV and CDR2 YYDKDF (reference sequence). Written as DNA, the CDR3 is TGTGCCACCGGGGGGGAGCGGGAGGGTGGCAACGAGCAGTACTTC. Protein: CATGGEREGGNEQYF.

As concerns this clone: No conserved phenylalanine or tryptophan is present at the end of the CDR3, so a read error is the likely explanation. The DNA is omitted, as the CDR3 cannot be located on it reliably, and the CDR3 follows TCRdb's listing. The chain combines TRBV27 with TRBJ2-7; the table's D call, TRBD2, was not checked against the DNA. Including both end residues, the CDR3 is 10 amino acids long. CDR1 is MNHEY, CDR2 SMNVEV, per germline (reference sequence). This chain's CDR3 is CASSSTGSRC.

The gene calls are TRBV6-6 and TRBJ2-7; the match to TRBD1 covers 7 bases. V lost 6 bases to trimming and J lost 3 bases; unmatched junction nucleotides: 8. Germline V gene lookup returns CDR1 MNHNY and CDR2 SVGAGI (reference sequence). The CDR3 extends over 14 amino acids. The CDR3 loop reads CASRKKGTVYEQYF. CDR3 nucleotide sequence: TGTGCCAGCAGGAAGAAAGGGACAGTCTACGAGCAGTACTTC.